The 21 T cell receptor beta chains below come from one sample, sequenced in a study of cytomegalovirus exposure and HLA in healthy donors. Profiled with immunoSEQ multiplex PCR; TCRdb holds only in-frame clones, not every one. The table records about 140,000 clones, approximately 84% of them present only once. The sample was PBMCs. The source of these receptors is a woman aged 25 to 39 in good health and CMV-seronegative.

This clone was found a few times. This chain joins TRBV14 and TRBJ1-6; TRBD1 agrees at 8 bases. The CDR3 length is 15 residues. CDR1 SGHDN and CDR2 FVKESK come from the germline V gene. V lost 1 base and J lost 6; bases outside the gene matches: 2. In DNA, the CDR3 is TGTGCCAGCAGCCAAGGTCAGGGGGCTAATTCACCCCTCCACTTT. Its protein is CASSQGQGANSPLHF.

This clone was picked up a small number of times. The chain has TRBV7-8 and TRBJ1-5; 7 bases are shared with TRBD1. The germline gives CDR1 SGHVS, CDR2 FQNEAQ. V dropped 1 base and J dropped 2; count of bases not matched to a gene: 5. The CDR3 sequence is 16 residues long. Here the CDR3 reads CASSLGTGRGNQPQHF. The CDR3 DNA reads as TGTGCCAGCAGCTTAGGGACAGGACGGGGCAATCAGCCCCAGCATTTT. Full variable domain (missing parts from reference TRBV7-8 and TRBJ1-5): GAGVSQSPRYKVAKRGQDVALRCDPISGHVSLFWYQQALGQGPEFLTYFQNEAQLDKSGLPSDRFFAERPEGSVSTLKIQRTQQEDSAVYLCASSLGTGRGNQPQHFGDGTRLSIL.

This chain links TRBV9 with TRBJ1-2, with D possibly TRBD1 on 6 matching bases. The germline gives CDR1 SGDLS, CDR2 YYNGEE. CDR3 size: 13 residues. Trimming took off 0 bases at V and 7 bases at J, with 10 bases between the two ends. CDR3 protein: CASSVDGGRGYTF. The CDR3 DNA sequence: TGTGCCAGCAGCGTAGATGGGGGCCGTGGCTACACCTTC. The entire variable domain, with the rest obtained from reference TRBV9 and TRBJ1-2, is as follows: DSGVTQTPKHLITATGQRVTLRCSPRSGDLSVYWYQQSLDQGLQFLIQYYNGEERAKGNILERFSAQQFPDLHSELNLSSLELGDSALYFCASSVDGGRGYTFGSGTRLTVV.

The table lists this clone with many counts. The CDR3 DNA sequence: TGTGCCAGCAGCTCCTGGGAGGGGCGCGGGGAGCTGTTTTTT. Translated: CASSSWEGRGELFF. The V and J genes are TRBV11-2 and TRBJ2-2; 7 bases map to TRBD2. The germline gives CDR1 SGHAT, CDR2 FQNNGV. This CDR3 contains 14 residues. V dropped 4 bases and J dropped 7; count of bases not matched to a gene: 6. The variable domain in full, with the rest retrieved from reference TRBV11-2 and TRBJ2-2, is EAGVAQSPRYKIIEKRQSVAFWCNPISGHATLYWYQQILGQGPKLLIQFQNNGVVDDSQLPKDRFSAERLKGVDSTLKIQPAKLEDSAVYLCASSSWEGRGELFFGEGSRLTVL.

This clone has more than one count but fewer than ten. The CDR3 here is CASSEIGDGYTF. In nucleotides, the CDR3 is TGTGCCAGCAGTGAGATAGGGGATGGCTACACCTTC. The J gene is TRBJ1-2, the V gene TRBV6-1, with D possibly TRBD1 on 5 matching bases. The CDR3 is 12 amino acids. Germline CDR1 reads MNHNS; CDR2 reads SASEGT. Trimming left V 3 bases short and J 6 bases short, with 8 bases between.

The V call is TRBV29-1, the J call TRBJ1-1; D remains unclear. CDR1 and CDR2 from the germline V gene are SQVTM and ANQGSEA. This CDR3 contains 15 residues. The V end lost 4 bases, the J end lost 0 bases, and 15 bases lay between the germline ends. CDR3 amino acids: CSVAAGWGMNTEAFF. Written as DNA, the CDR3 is TGCAGCGTTGCCGCGGGGTGGGGAATGAACACTGAAGCTTTCTTT.

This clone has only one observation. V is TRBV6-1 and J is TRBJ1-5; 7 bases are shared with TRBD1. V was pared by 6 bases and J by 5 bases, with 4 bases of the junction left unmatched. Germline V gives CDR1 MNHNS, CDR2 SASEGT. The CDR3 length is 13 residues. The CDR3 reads CASSEQGHQPQHF. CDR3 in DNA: TGTGCCAGCAGCGAACAGGGGCATCAGCCCCAGCATTTT.

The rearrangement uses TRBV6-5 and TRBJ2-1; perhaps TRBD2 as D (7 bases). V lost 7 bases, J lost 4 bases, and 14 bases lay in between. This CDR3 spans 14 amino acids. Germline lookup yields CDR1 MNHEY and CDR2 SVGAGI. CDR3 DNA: TGTGCCAGCACAAGGGGGGGGGCTTACAATGAGCAGTTCTTC. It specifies CASTRGGAYNEQFF.

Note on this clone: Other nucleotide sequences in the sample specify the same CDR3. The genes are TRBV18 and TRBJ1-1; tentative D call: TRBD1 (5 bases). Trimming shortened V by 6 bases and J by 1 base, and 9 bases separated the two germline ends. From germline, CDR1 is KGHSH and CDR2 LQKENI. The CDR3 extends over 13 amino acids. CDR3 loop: CASSGQANTEAFF. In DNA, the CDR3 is TGTGCCAGCTCGGGGCAGGCGAACACTGAAGCTTTCTTT.

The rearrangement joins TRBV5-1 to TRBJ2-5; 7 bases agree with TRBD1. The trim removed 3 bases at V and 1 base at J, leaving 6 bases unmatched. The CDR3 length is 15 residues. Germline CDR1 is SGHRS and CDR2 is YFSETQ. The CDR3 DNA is TGCGCCAGCAGCTCCCGGACAGGACCCCAAGAGACCCAGTACTTC. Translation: CASSSRTGPQETQYF.

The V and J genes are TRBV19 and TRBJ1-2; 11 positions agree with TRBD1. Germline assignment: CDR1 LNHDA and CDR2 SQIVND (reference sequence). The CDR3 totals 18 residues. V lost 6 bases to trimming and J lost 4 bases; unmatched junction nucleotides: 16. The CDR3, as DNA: TGTGCCAGTAGCCGACGGGTAGGACAGGGGGCTTTCTCCTATGGCTACACCTTC. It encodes CASSRRVGQGAFSYGYTF.

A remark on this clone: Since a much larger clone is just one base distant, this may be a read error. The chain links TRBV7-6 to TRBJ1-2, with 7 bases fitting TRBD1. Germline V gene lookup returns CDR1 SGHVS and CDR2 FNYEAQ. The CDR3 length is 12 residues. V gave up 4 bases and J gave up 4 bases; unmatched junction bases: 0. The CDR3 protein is CASSSGGYGYTF. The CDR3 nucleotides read TGTGCCAGCAGCTCAGGGGGCTATGGCTACACCTTC.

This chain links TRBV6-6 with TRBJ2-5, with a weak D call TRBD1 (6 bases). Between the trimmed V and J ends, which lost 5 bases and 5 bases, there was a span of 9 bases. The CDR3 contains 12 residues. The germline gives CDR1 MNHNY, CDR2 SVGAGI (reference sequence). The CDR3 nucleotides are TGTGCCAGCAGTCAGGGGCAGGAGACCCAGTACTTC. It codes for CASSQGQETQYF.

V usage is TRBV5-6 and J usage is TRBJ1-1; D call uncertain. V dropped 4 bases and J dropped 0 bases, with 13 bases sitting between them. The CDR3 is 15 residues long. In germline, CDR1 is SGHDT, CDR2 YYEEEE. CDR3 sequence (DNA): TGTGCCAGCAGCCGACTTACCAGACTGAACACTGAAGCTTTCTTT. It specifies CASSRLTRLNTEAFF. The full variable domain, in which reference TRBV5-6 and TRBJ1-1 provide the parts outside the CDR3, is DAGVTQSPTHLIKTRGQQVTLRCSPKSGHDTVSWYQQALGQGPQFIFQYYEEEERQRGNFPDRFSGHQFPNYSSELNVNALLLGDSALYLCASSRLTRLNTEAFFGQGTRLTVV.

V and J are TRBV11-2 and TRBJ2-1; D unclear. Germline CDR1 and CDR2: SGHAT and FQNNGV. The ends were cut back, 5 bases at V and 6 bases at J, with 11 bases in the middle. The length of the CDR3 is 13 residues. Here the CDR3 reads CASSHPRGNEQFF. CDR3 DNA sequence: TGTGCCAGCAGCCACCCCCGAGGCAATGAGCAGTTCTTC.

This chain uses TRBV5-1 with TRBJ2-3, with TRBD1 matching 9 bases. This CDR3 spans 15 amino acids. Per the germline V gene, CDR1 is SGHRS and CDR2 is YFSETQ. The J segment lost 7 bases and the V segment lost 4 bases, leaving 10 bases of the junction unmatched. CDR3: CASSLRTGDLYTQYF. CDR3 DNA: TGCGCCAGCAGCCTGAGGACAGGGGACCTATATACGCAGTATTTT.

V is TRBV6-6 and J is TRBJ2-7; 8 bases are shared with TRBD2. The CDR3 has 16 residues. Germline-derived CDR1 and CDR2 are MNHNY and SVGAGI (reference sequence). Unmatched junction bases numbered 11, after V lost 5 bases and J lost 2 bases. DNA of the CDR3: TGTGCCAGCAGTCCTACGGGGGGGGTCCTAACCTACGAGCAGTACTTC. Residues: CASSPTGGVLTYEQYF.

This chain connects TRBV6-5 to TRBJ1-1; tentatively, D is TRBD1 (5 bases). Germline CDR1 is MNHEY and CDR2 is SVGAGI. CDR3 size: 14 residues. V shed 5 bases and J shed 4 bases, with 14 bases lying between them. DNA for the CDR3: TGTGCCAGCAGTCCTGTCTGGGGGGGCACTGAAGCTTTCTTT. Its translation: CASSPVWGGTEAFF.

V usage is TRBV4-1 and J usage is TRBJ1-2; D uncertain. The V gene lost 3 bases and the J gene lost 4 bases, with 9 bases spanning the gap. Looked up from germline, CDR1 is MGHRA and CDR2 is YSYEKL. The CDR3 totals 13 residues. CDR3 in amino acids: CASSQSGSYGYTF. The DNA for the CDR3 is TGCGCCAGCAGCCAGTCCGGGAGCTATGGCTACACCTTC.

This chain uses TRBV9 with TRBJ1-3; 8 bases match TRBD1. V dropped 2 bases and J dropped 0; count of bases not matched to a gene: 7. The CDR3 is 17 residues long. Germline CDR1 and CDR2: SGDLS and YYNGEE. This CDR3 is CASSVAGQGSSGNTIYF. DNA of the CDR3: TGTGCCAGCAGCGTCGCCGGACAGGGAAGCTCTGGAAACACCATATATTTT.

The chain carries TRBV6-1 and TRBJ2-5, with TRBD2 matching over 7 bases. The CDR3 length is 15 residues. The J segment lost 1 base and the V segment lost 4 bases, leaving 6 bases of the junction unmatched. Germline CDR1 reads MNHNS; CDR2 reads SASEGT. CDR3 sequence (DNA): TGTGCCAGCAGTGCCTGGACTAGAGGCCAAGAGACCCAGTACTTC. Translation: CASSAWTRGQETQYF.